This T cell receptor (beta chain) was captured by sequencing in a study of shared clonotypes between healthy human individuals. Study information: Aged 18 to 49, the donors were a couple of women and a few men.

This CDR3 comprises 11 residues. Germline V gene lookup returns CDR1 SGHTA and CDR2 FQGNSA. This clone has a handful of counts. One end of the junction is discordant with germline, which a read error may explain. Deep was the level at which the assay was run. Using immunoSEQ multiplex PCR, the repertoire was profiled, and TCRdb retains in-frame clones only, with some absent. Of about 960,000 clones in the sample, approximately 80% were seen once. This rearrangement joins TRBV7-2 to TRBJ2-7, with D perhaps assigned TRBD1 or TRBD2 (5 bases each). The clonotype comes from a man in his late teens or twenties in good health. Sequencing used memory CD4+ T cells sorted from blood. Subset of the sample: CD45RA-negative fraction. CDR3 in DNA: TGTGCCAGCAGCGAGGGACCCGATAAGTATTTC. Translated, it gives CASSEGPDKYF. The complete variable domain, with remaining parts taken from reference TRBV7-2 and TRBJ2-7, reads GAGVSQSPSNKVTEKGKDVELRCDPISGHTALYWYRQSLGQGLEFLIYFQGNSAPDKSGLPSDRFSAERTGGSVSTLTIQRTQQEDSAVYLCASSEGPDKYFGPGTRLTVT.